A selection of T cell receptor beta chains follows, all from one sample in a study of blood T cell repertoires in COVID-19. This table comes from immunoSEQ multiplex PCR, and its TCRdb copy is limited to in-frame clones, with some not included. The data contain around 150,000 clones, roughly 82% of them seen just once; the ten biggest clones take up about 7.7%. What was sequenced was peripheral blood. Receptors were obtained from a woman aged 35 to 49 with COVID-19, enrolled during active disease. The CDR3 runs from the conserved cysteine through the conserved F or W. The D gene is left open where the match is weak. A row's size may be missing; if present it is once, few, many or a size class.

V	D	J	size	DNA	CDR3
TRBV29-1	-	TRBJ2-2	-	TGCAGCGTTGAATTCAGTACCGGGGAGCTGTTTTTT	CSVEFSTGELFF
TRBV7-3	-	TRBJ1-1	few	TGTGCCAGCAGCCTCCAGGGAGGGCTGAACACTGAAGCTTTCTTT	CASSLQGGLNTEAFF
TRBV29-1	-	TRBJ1-1	-	TGCAGCGCCCTCTCGCTGGGGGCCCCTGAAGCTTTCTTT	CSALSLGAPEAFF
TRBV5-4	TRBD2	TRBJ2-3	-	TGTGCCAGCAGCTCCGCTAGCGGGAGGGCCGCAGATACGCAGTATTTT	CASSSASGRAADTQYF
TRBV5-4	-	TRBJ2-2	-	TGTGCCAGCAGCCCTACTCCCGGGACACAAGAGCCCGGGGAGCTGTTTTTT	CASSPTPGTQEPGELFF
TRBV7-9	-	TRBJ2-1	-	TGTGCCAGCAGCCTGACTGGGGGCGGGAGTGATGAGCAGTTCTTC	CASSLTGGGSDEQFF
TRBV28	-	TRBJ2-7	-	TGTGCCACTTACGGGACACCTACCTACGAGCAGTACTTC	CATYGTPTYEQYF
TRBV30	-	TRBJ1-1	-	TGTGCCTGGAGTCCTCACCATGTAGACAGACGGAACACTGAAGCTTTCTTT	CAWSPHHVDRRNTEAFF
TRBV27	TRBD2	TRBJ2-1	-	TGTGCCAGCAGTTTATTCAAAGCGGGAGTCCTTGAGCAGTTCTTC	CASSLFKAGVLEQFF
TRBV11-2	-	TRBJ2-2	once	TGTGCCAGCAGCTTGAGCACCGGGGAGCTGTTTTTT	CASSLSTGELFF
TRBV6-5	TRBD1	TRBJ1-2	-	TGTGCCAGCAGCGCCGGGACAGTGGTTCTCTATGGCTACACCTTC	CASSAGTVVLYGYTF
TRBV15	-	TRBJ1-5	few	TGTGCCACCAGCCGGGGAACAGCCAGCAATCAGCCCCAGCATTTT	CATSRGTASNQPQHF
TRBV19	-	TRBJ1-5	many	TGTGCCAGCCGGGAGGTTAGCAATCAGCCCCAGCATTTT	CASREVSNQPQHF
TRBV6-5	TRBD2	TRBJ2-1	-	TGTGCCAGCAGTTCTCCCGGGACTAGCGGGAGCACTGAGCAGTTCTTC	CASSSPGTSGSTEQFF
TRBV5-6	TRBD2	TRBJ2-7	-	TGTGCCAGCAGCTTCGGGACTAGCGGGAGGCACACCTACGAGCAGTACTTC	CASSFGTSGRHTYEQYF
TRBV7-3	TRBD1	TRBJ1-2	-	TGTGCCAGCAGCCCGGGGACAGGGCTTGGCTATGGCTACACCTTC	CASSPGTGLGYGYTF
TRBV6-6	-	TRBJ2-1	-	TGTGCCAGCAGGAGTTCTCGGAGAAGCTCCTACAATGAGCAGTTCTTC	CASRSSRRSSYNEQFF
TRBV7-9	-	TRBJ1-1	-	TGTGCCAGCAGCTTAAGGGCCCCAGGGTTAGCCACTGAAGCTTTCTTT	CASSLRAPGLATEAFF
TRBV12-3/TRBV12-4	-	TRBJ2-1	-	TGTGCCAGCAGGGCGTCGCGGGAGCAGTTCTTC	CASRASREQFF
TRBV9	-	TRBJ2-2	once	TGTGCCAGCAGCACAAGACAGACCGGGGAGCTGTTTTTT	CASSTRQTGELFF
TRBV5-4	TRBD2	TRBJ2-7	-	TGTGCCAGCAGCTCCAGGACTAGCGGGAGTGGGTCCTACGAGCAGTACTTC	CASSSRTSGSGSYEQYF
TRBV6-1	-	TRBJ1-2	-	TGTGCCAGCAGTGAACAGGGCAGCCCTAACTATGGCTACACCTTC	CASSEQGSPNYGYTF
TRBV12-3/TRBV12-4	-	TRBJ1-5	-	TGTGCCAGCCGAAGAACAGAGCCCGAGCCCCAGCATTTT	CASRRTEPEPQHF
TRBV2	-	TRBJ1-1	-	TGTGCCAGCAGTGTCAGGTCAGGGAACACTGAAGCTTTCTTT	CASSVRSGNTEAFF
TRBV14	-	TRBJ1-2	-	TGTGCCAGCAGCCAAGATTTTACAGGGACTAACTATGGCTACACCTTC	CASSQDFTGTNYGYTF
TRBV12-3/TRBV12-4	TRBD1	TRBJ1-1	-	TGTGCCAGCGGACAGGGGGGCCTTGAAGCTTTCTTT	CASGQGGLEAFF
TRBV7-9	TRBD1	TRBJ1-3	-	TGTGCCAGCACCCGCGGGACAGGGACCTCTGGAAACACCATATATTTT	CASTRGTGTSGNTIYF
TRBV3-1/TRBV3-2	-	TRBJ2-1	-	TGTGCCAGCAGGCGAACGGGGGATGAGCAGTTCTTC	CASRRTGDEQFF
TRBV6-5	TRBD2	TRBJ2-7	many	TGTGCCAGCGGAGAGCGGGGGTCCTACGAGCAGTACTTC	CASGERGSYEQYF
TRBV2	TRBD1	TRBJ1-2	-	TGTGCCAGCAGCGTAGGGGGCGACTATGGCTACACCTTC	CASSVGGDYGYTF
TRBV4-2	TRBD1	TRBJ2-1	-	TGTGCCAGCAGCCAAGTAACACAGGGGGCTCGGGAGCAGTTCTTC	CASSQVTQGAREQFF
TRBV28	TRBD1	TRBJ1-6	-	TGTGCCAGCAGTTTCGGGACAGCAAATTCACCCCTCCACTTT	CASSFGTANSPLHF
TRBV5-4	-	TRBJ1-1	-	TGTGCCAGCAGCCCCAGGGGAGGGGCGACTGAAGCTTTCTTT	CASSPRGGATEAFF
TRBV7-8	-	TRBJ2-7	-	TGTGCCAGCAGCTCCAACAGGGTAGAGCAGTACTTC	CASSSNRVEQYF
TRBV11-2	TRBD1	TRBJ1-2	-	TGTACCAGCAGCTTAGACCGACAGGGGATGGTCTATGGCTACACCTTC	CTSSLDRQGMVYGYTF
TRBV19	TRBD1	TRBJ2-5	-	TGTGCCAGTAGCTACATCTTCCGGGACAGGGGTGAGACCCAGTACTTC	CASSYIFRDRGETQYF
TRBV19	TRBD1	TRBJ1-4	once	TGTGCCAGCCAGACAGGGTTTAATGAAAAACTGTTTTTT	CASQTGFNEKLFF
TRBV5-1	-	TRBJ2-7	-	TGCGCCAGCAGGGGGGGGCCCTCCTCCTACGAGCAGTACTTC	CASRGGPSSYEQYF
TRBV3-1/TRBV3-2	-	TRBJ1-1	-	TGTGCCAGCAGCCAAGCCCCGTCGGGGAGCACTGAAGCTTTCTTT	CASSQAPSGSTEAFF
TRBV7-3	-	TRBJ1-2	-	TGTGCCAGCAGCTCCCCTAGGGGAGGCTACACCTTC	CASSSPRGGYTF
TRBV3-1/TRBV3-2	-	TRBJ2-1	-	TGTGCCAGCAGCCAACCTGCTAGCGATGAGCAGTTCTTC	CASSQPASDEQFF
TRBV9	TRBD2	TRBJ2-2	-	TGTGCCAGCAGCGATAGCGGGGGGAACACCGGGGAGCTGTTTTTT	CASSDSGGNTGELFF
TRBV9	-	TRBJ1-4	-	TGTGCCAGCAGCCCCCGGTGGGGGGAGGGGAATGAAAAACTGTTTTTT	CASSPRWGEGNEKLFF
TRBV5-5	-	TRBJ1-1	-	TGTGCCAGCAGCCCCTCCCCCACTGAAGCTTTCTTT	CASSPSPTEAFF
TRBV19	-	TRBJ1-1	-	TGTGCCAGTAGGAAGGGGGTAGGAAGAGATGAAGCTTTCTTT	CASRKGVGRDEAFF
TRBV5-4	TRBD2	TRBJ2-3	-	TGTGCCAGCAGCTCGGGAGGGCAAACAGATACGCAGTATTTT	CASSSGGQTDTQYF
TRBV24-1	-	TRBJ1-2	-	TGTGCCACCAGTGATGACAGCTATGGCTACACCTTC	CATSDDSYGYTF
TRBV6-1	-	TRBJ1-5	-	TGTGCCAGCAGTGAAGGGGCAGGGGCTCAGCCCCAGCATTTT	CASSEGAGAQPQHF
TRBV5-6	-	TRBJ2-7	-	TGTGCCAGCAGCCATGGGACAAAGGCCGAGCAGTACTTC	CASSHGTKAEQYF
TRBV18	-	TRBJ2-3	-	TGTGCCAGCTCACGAGTAGAGGCAGATACGCAGTATTTT	CASSRVEADTQYF
TRBV19	TRBD2	TRBJ2-1	-	TGTGCCAGTAGTATCGCGGGAGGTGGGTACAATGAGCAGTTCTTC	CASSIAGGGYNEQFF
TRBV25-1	-	TRBJ2-2	-	TGTGCCAGCAGTGAAGTGTGGGCCCTCACCGGGGAGCTGTTTTTT	CASSEVWALTGELFF
TRBV6-5	-	TRBJ2-5	-	TGTGCCAGCAGTCCAAGCCTTCCCCAAGAGACCCAGTACTTC	CASSPSLPQETQYF
TRBV5-1	-	TRBJ2-2	-	TGCGCCAGCAGCTTACCAGGGAGGGGGGAGCTGTTTTTT	CASSLPGRGELFF